These T cell receptor beta chains were read from a single sample in a study of vaccination effects on CD4 cells after COVID-19. The antigens of these receptors remain unknown. The table came from immunoSEQ multiplex PCR; TCRdb's copy has only in-frame clones and leaves some out. The table shows 25,000 to 35,000 clones, with around 67% occurring only once. The sequencing used CD4+ T cells from PBMCs cultured with HCoV-NL63 spike peptides, collected after COVID-19 vaccination. The receptor source for this set is a human donor who received a COVID-19 vaccine. Both conserved end residues are part of each CDR3. A D gene is named only where the DNA matches it firmly. Clone size, where shown, is once, few, many, or a class for clones that have expanded.

clone_size | j_call | v_call | d_call | cdr3_nt | cdr3_aa
few | TRBJ2-5 | TRBV7-9 | TRBD2 | TGTGCCAGCAGCGCGCCGGGACTAGCGGGAAAAGAGACCCAGTACTTC | CASSAPGLAGKETQYF
few | TRBJ2-1 | TRBV9 | NA | TGTGCCAGCAGCGTTAATGCTGGGGGCTACAATGAGCAGTTCTTC | CASSVNAGGYNEQFF
NA | TRBJ1-6 | TRBV6-5 | NA | TGTGCCAGCAGTAGTACAGGATTTAATTCACCCCTCCACTTT | CASSSTGFNSPLHF
NA | TRBJ1-1 | TRBV5-4 | NA | TGTGCCAGCAGCGGAACTGTCTGGAGTAGTACTGAAGCTTTCTTT | CASSGTVWSSTEAFF
once | TRBJ1-1 | TRBV3-1/TRBV3-2 | NA | TGTGCCAGCAGCCAGGGACACAGGCCCACTGAAGCTTTCTTT | CASSQGHRPTEAFF
NA | TRBJ1-1 | TRBV6-4 | NA | TGTGCCAGCAGCCCCCTTGGGGGTGGTAGAAATGGAGCTTTCTTT | CASSPLGGGRNGAFF
NA | TRBJ1-5 | TRBV4-1 | NA | TGCGCCAGCAGCCAAGGGGGGGCAGGGCCGGTGCGGCAGCCCCAGCATTTT | CASSQGGAGPVRQPQHF
NA | TRBJ1-1 | TRBV30 | NA | TGTGCCTGGAGATTTGAGGGGGTTGTGAACACTGAAGCTTTCTTT | CAWRFEGVVNTEAFF
NA | TRBJ1-3 | TRBV9 | NA | TGTGCCAGCAGCGTTGACGGGAGCTCTGGAAACACCATATATTTT | CASSVDGSSGNTIYF
NA | TRBJ1-2 | TRBV5-6 | NA | TGTGCCAGCAGACGCCAAGGGGGAATATTTTACGCCATCTATGGCTACACCTTC | CASRRQGGIFYAIYGYTF
few | TRBJ1-1 | TRBV11-2 | NA | TGTGCCAGCAGCCAAAACCCAGGCACTGAAGCTTTCTTT | CASSQNPGTEAFF
NA | TRBJ1-6 | TRBV7-2 | TRBD1 | TGTGCCAGCAGCTTAGAACCCTTTCCAGGGGGCCGGCTAAATTCACCCCTCCACTTT | CASSLEPFPGGRLNSPLHF
few | TRBJ1-1 | TRBV30 | NA | TGTGCCTGGAGTGTACGTAGGACGGGATCCACTGAAGCTTTCTTT | CAWSVRRTGSTEAFF
NA | TRBJ2-1 | TRBV5-1 | NA | TGCGCCACCTCGCCTGACCCCGTCGGCTCCTACAATGAGCAGTTCTTC | CATSPDPVGSYNEQFF
NA | TRBJ2-5 | TRBV19 | NA | TGTGCCAGTAGTATTGGGTCTACAGGGTTAAAGACCCAGTACTTC | CASSIGSTGLKTQYF
NA | TRBJ1-2 | TRBV7-8 | NA | TGTGCCAGCAGCTTAGCCGGCAATAACTATGGCTACACCTTC | CASSLAGNNYGYTF
NA | TRBJ1-4 | TRBV19 | NA | TGTGCCAGTACGGTCAGGGCAGGCAATTTTAATGAAAAACTGTTTTTT | CASTVRAGNFNEKLFF
NA | TRBJ2-5 | TRBV18 | NA | TGTGCCAGCTCACATGGACACCAAGAGACCCAGTACTTC | CASSHGHQETQYF
NA | TRBJ2-1 | TRBV11-2 | TRBD2 | TGTGCCAGCAGCTTAGGCGGGAGCAGCAATGAGCAGTTCTTC | CASSLGGSSNEQFF
NA | TRBJ2-7 | TRBV19 | NA | TGTGCCAGTAGTATAGCCCCGTCTTCCGATTACGAGCAGTACTTC | CASSIAPSSDYEQYF
NA | TRBJ2-7 | TRBV5-1 | TRBD2 | TGCGCCAGCAGCTTAGCTAGCGGGGTAACCTACGAGCAGTACTTC | CASSLASGVTYEQYF
few | TRBJ2-2 | TRBV7-9 | NA | TGTGCCAGCAGCTTAGCAGCCGGGGCCACCGGGGAGCTGTTTTTT | CASSLAAGATGELFF
NA | TRBJ2-2 | TRBV6-5 | NA | TGTGCCAGCAGGGTGGGTCCGAACACCGGGGAGCTGTTTTTT | CASRVGPNTGELFF
NA | TRBJ1-5 | TRBV12-5 | NA | TGTGCTAGTGGTTTGGTGGGGGGCCTCAATCAGCCCCAGCATTTT | CASGLVGGLNQPQHF
NA | TRBJ2-3 | TRBV2 | NA | TGTGCCAGCAGGAGGGTAACTAGCACAGATACGCAGTATTTT | CASRRVTSTDTQYF
NA | TRBJ2-1 | TRBV24-1 | TRBD2 | TGTGCCACCAGTGACCACCTAGCGGGGGGGCGTGGTCCCTACAATGAGCAGTTCTTC | CATSDHLAGGRGPYNEQFF
NA | TRBJ2-3 | TRBV5-1 | NA | TGCGCCAGCAGCTTGGCGAGGGACCCCACACAGTATTTT | CASSLARDPTQYF
NA | TRBJ1-1 | TRBV27 | NA | TGTGCCAGCAGTTTATCAGGGGGAAGGACTGAAGCTTTCTTT | CASSLSGGRTEAFF
NA | TRBJ1-2 | TRBV12-3/TRBV12-4 | NA | TGTGCCAGCACCTCCCTTTCTTGGGGAGATTTCACCTTC | CASTSLSWGDFTF
NA | TRBJ2-3 | TRBV5-4 | NA | TGTGCCAGCAGATCGGGACTCGTCACAGATACGCAGTATTTT | CASRSGLVTDTQYF
NA | TRBJ2-1 | TRBV25-1 | TRBD2 | TGTGCCAGCAGCGGCCCCAGGACTAGCGGGAGTTTCAATGAGCAGTTCTTC | CASSGPRTSGSFNEQFF
NA | TRBJ2-1 | TRBV9 | NA | TGTGCCAGCAGCGGAGACTACCCCTACAATGAGCAGTTCTTC | CASSGDYPYNEQFF
NA | TRBJ2-5 | TRBV10-3 | NA | TGTGCCATCAGTGATGCACAGGGTCTGGGCCAAGAGACCCAGTACTTC | CAISDAQGLGQETQYF
NA | TRBJ2-3 | TRBV6-6 | NA | TGTGCCAGCAACAAAGGGGCCGAGAGCACAGATACGCAGTATTTT | CASNKGAESTDTQYF
few | TRBJ1-2 | TRBV7-9 | NA | TGTGCCAGCAGCCAAAAAGGGGGGACCCACTATGGCTACACCTTC | CASSQKGGTHYGYTF
NA | TRBJ2-3 | TRBV18 | TRBD2 | TGTGCCAGCTCACCACGGGTAGCGGGAGGCGCAGATACGCAGTATTTT | CASSPRVAGGADTQYF
few | TRBJ2-2 | TRBV11-2 | NA | TGTGCCAGCAGCAGGATGAGGGGGGGAGCCGGGGAGCTGTTTTTT | CASSRMRGGAGELFF
once | TRBJ2-7 | TRBV24-1 | NA | TGTGCCACCAGTGGCGGCACGTTGAGCTCCTACGAGCAGTACTTC | CATSGGTLSSYEQYF
NA | TRBJ2-2 | TRBV20-1 | NA | TGCAGTGCTAGTAGGCGCCCGAACACTGGGGAGCTGTTTTTT | CSASRRPNTGELFF
NA | TRBJ2-5 | TRBV7-2 | NA | TGTGCCAGCAGGGACGGCCGCGAGACCCAGTACTTC | CASRDGRETQYF
NA | TRBJ1-2 | TRBV5-1 | NA | TGCGCCAGCAGCTCCGAGCAGTTAATCTACACCTTC | CASSSEQLIYTF
NA | TRBJ2-5 | TRBV2 | NA | TGTGCCAGCAGTGAACGGGGAGAGACCCAGTACTTC | CASSERGETQYF
NA | TRBJ1-6 | TRBV6-1 | NA | TGTGCCAGCAGTGGCACGAGAGCTCTTTATAATTCACCCCTCCACTTT | CASSGTRALYNSPLHF
once | TRBJ2-1 | TRBV7-9 | NA | TGTGCCAGCAGCTTATCAGGGATAAGTGAGCAGTTCTTC | CASSLSGISEQFF
NA | TRBJ1-5 | TRBV29-1 | NA | TGCAGCGTTTTAGTCAGTAGCAATCAGCCCCAGCATTTT | CSVLVSSNQPQHF
NA | TRBJ2-1 | TRBV6-5 | TRBD2 | TGTGCCAGCAGGCGGGACTACGGTGAGCAGTTCTTC | CASRRDYGEQFF
NA | TRBJ2-2 | TRBV6-5 | NA | TGTGCCAGCAGAGTTCCGGGGAACACCGGGGAGCTGTTTTTT | CASRVPGNTGELFF
NA | TRBJ2-7 | TRBV12-3/TRBV12-4 | NA | TGTGCCAGCACCCAACCGCCGGGGAACGAGCAGTACTTC | CASTQPPGNEQYF
NA | TRBJ2-6 | TRBV19 | NA | TGTGCCAGCACTCCACGACGGGACTCTGGGGCCAACGTCCTGACTTTC | CASTPRRDSGANVLTF
NA | TRBJ2-7 | TRBV6-5 | NA | TGTGCCAGCAGTATCCCACCACAGAACGAGCAGTACTTC | CASSIPPQNEQYF
NA | TRBJ2-7 | TRBV4-1 | NA | TGCGCCAGCAGCCAAGATTCTAGGTACGAGCAGTACTTC | CASSQDSRYEQYF
NA | TRBJ2-5 | TRBV29-1 | NA | TGCAGCGTTGAAGGACAGGTCAGGCAAGAGACCCAGTACTTC | CSVEGQVRQETQYF
NA | TRBJ1-2 | TRBV6-6 | TRBD1 | TGTGCCAGTTCTACTATCCCGGCCAGGGGGTACTATGGCTACACCTTC | CASSTIPARGYYGYTF
NA | TRBJ1-1 | TRBV29-1 | NA | TGCAGCGTTGGAGGGGTGAACACTGAAGCTTTCTTT | CSVGGVNTEAFF
NA | TRBJ2-7 | TRBV7-2 | NA | TGTGCCAGCAAAATCCGGGGACCCTACGAGCAGTACTTC | CASKIRGPYEQYF
few | TRBJ2-7 | TRBV27 | TRBD2 | TGTGCCAGCCGATTGGCGGGGGGCAACGAGCAGTACTTC | CASRLAGGNEQYF
NA | TRBJ2-1 | TRBV24-1 | NA | TGTGCCACCAGTGACGCAACATGGTTTCAGTTCTTC | CATSDATWFQFF
NA | TRBJ2-3 | TRBV2 | NA | TGTGCCAGCACACGGGAGTTGGCAGATACGCAGTATTTT | CASTRELADTQYF